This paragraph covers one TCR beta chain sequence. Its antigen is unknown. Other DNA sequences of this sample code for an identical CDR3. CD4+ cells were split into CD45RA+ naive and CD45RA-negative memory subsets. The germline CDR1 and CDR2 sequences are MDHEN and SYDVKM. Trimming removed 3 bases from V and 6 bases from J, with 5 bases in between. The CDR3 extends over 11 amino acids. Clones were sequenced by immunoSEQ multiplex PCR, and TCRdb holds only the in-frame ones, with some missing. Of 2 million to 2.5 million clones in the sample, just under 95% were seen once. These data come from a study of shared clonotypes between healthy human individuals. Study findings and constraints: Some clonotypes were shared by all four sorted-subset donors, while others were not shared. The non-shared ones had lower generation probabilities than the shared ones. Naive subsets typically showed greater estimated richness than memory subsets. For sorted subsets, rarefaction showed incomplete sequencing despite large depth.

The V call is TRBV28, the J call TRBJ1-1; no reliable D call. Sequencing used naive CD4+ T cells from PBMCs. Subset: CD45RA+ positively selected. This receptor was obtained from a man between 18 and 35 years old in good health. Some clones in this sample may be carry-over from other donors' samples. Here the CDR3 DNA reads TGTGCCAGCAGTTTGGTGGCTGAAGCTTTCTTT. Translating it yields CASSLVAEAFF.